This entry lists 23 T cell receptor beta chains sequenced from one sample in a study of a mutant IDH1 vaccine in newly diagnosed glioma. These receptors are not linked to any known antigen. Assay used: immunoSEQ multiplex PCR; TCRdb lists only in-frame clones, some missing. The sample contains tens of thousands of clones, around 90% of which appear only once. Described time point: week 35, safety follow-up. Vaccinated patients received 300 ug of mutant IDH1 20-mer peptide per dose, with topical imiquimod. This specimen consisted of PBMCs, obtained from a glioma patient whose treatment included an IDH1 peptide vaccine. These receptors all stem from a man younger than 45 with glioma.

The chain recombines TRBV7-2 with TRBJ1-6; a weak D match, TRBD1 (5 bases). Deletions cut 0 bases from V and 6 bases from J, with 12 bases between. This CDR3 region has 16 residues. Germline V gives CDR1 SGHTA, CDR2 FQGNSA. Written as DNA, the CDR3 is TGTGCCAGCAGCTTAGCCCACGGGGCGCGTAATTCACCCCTCCACTTT. Its translation is CASSLAHGARNSPLHF.

This rearrangement joins TRBV28 to TRBJ1-5, with D perhaps matching TRBD1 (5 bases). V was pared by 10 bases and J by 4 bases, with 17 bases between. The CDR3 spans 14 residues. Germline CDR1 reads MDHEN; CDR2 reads SYDVKM. CDR3 residues: CATSWDRRNQPQHF. CDR3 nucleotide sequence: TGTGCCACTAGTTGGGACCGCAGAAATCAGCCCCAGCATTTT.

The rearrangement links TRBV5-4 to TRBJ2-2; D is uncertain. CDR1 SGHNT and CDR2 YYREEE come from the germline V gene (reference sequence). V was cut by 4 bases and J by 4 bases, with 8 bases left in between. CDR3 length: 13 amino acids. This CDR3 reads CASSPAGTGELFF. Written as DNA, the CDR3 is TGTGCCAGCAGCCCCGCCGGCACCGGGGAGCTGTTTTTT.

The chain combines TRBV6-1 with TRBJ1-4, with 8 nucleotides matching TRBD1. The CDR3 loop spans 14 amino acids. The V gene's germline CDR1 is MNHNS and CDR2 SASEGT. Trimming cost V 4 bases and J 11 bases; bases outside gene matches: 9. The CDR3 region has the DNA TGTGCCAGCAGTGCGACAGGGGTAAGGGAGAAACTGTTTTTT. Its protein product is CASSATGVREKLFF.

The chain uses TRBV2 and TRBJ2-7; TRBD1 agrees at 7 bases. CDR3 length: 13 amino acids. Germline V gene data show CDR1 as SNHLY and CDR2 as FYNNEI. Losses at the gene ends were 7 bases for V and 5 bases for J; bases not matched to a gene: 8. CDR3: CASKPGQRDEQYF. CDR3 sequence (DNA): TGTGCCAGCAAGCCGGGACAGAGGGACGAGCAGTACTTC.

The V gene is TRBV27, the J gene TRBJ2-5, with D perhaps assigned TRBD1 or TRBD2 (5 bases each). Between the trimmed V and J ends, which lost 9 bases and 3 bases, there was a span of 20 bases. In germline, CDR1 is MNHEY, CDR2 SMNVEV (reference sequence). The CDR3 is made up of 15 amino acids. The CDR3 DNA is TGTGCCAGTCAGAGGAGACTTGGGGGTAAAGAGACCCAGTACTTC. Protein product: CASQRRLGGKETQYF.

The chain carries TRBV5-6 and TRBJ1-1; no definite D call. Germline CDR1 and CDR2: SGHDT and YYEEEE. Trimming shortened V by 4 bases and J by 6 bases, and 19 bases separated the two germline ends. The CDR3 is 15 residues long. CDR3 residues: CASSPLIGGGPEAFF. In nucleotides, the CDR3 is TGTGCCAGCAGCCCGCTAATTGGAGGCGGACCTGAAGCTTTCTTT. Looking up the rest from reference TRBV5-6 and TRBJ1-1 gives the full variable domain: DAGVTQSPTHLIKTRGQQVTLRCSPKSGHDTVSWYQQALGQGPQFIFQYYEEEERQRGNFPDRFSGHQFPNYSSELNVNALLLGDSALYLCASSPLIGGGPEAFFGQGTRLTVV.

The V gene is TRBV29-1, the J gene TRBJ2-2; a weak D match, TRBD1 (6 bases). V lost 7 bases and J lost 0, with 9 bases in between. From germline, CDR1 is SQVTM and CDR2 ANQGSEA. The CDR3 extends over 13 amino acids. The CDR3 here is CSATGTNTGELFF. The CDR3 DNA follows: TGCAGCGCTACAGGGACGAACACCGGGGAGCTGTTTTTT.

The chain combines TRBV6-1 with TRBJ2-3; D gene unclear. V lost 9 bases and J lost 2, with 15 bases in between. The CDR3 spans 14 residues. Germline V gene lookup returns CDR1 MNHNS and CDR2 SASEGT. For the CDR3, the DNA is TGTGCCAGTTACACAGCGTTCGTCACAGATACGCAGTATTTT. The encoded protein is CASYTAFVTDTQYF.

The chain is built from TRBV28 and TRBJ1-5; 8 nucleotides align to TRBD1. The CDR3 has 15 residues. The V gene's germline CDR1 is MDHEN and CDR2 SYDVKM. V shed 3 bases, J shed 4 bases, and the junction held 5 bases outside the gene matches. This CDR3 reads CASSFDRGRNQPQHF. As DNA, the CDR3 is TGTGCCAGCAGTTTTGACAGGGGCCGGAATCAGCCCCAGCATTTT.

The chain links TRBV4-3 to TRBJ1-5; D gene unclear. Trimming removed 0 bases at V and 4 bases at J, with 10 bases between. This CDR3 has 15 amino acids. Germline V gene data show CDR1 as LGHNA and CDR2 as YSLEER. CDR3 nucleotides: TGCGCCAGCAGCCAAGATTGGAATGAGAATCAGCCCCAGCATTTT. This codes for CASSQDWNENQPQHF.

This clone was seen only once. The DNA for the CDR3 is TGTGCCAGCAGTCCCCGTGGCGGGGTAAACACTGAAGCTTTCTTT. Its translation: CASSPRGGVNTEAFF. The chain carries TRBV6-6 and TRBJ1-1; D is unresolved. This CDR3 has 15 amino acids. Germline CDR1 MNHNY, CDR2 SVGAGI (reference sequence). Deletions cut 5 bases from V and 2 bases from J, with 15 bases between.

This chain connects TRBV5-1 to TRBJ1-4; 10 bases line up with TRBD1. Trimming cost V 6 bases and J 7 bases; bases outside gene matches: 6. CDR3 length equals 14 residues. Per the germline V gene, CDR1 is SGHRS and CDR2 is YFSETQ. The CDR3 protein is CASTVDRGSEKLFF. The CDR3 region has the DNA TGCGCCAGCACCGTGGACAGGGGGAGTGAAAAACTGTTTTTT.

This chain uses TRBV5-1 with TRBJ1-1; no clear D. With 5 bases removed from V and 2 bases from J, the gap between germline ends came to 10 bases. The CDR3 runs to 13 residues. Germline V CDR1 and CDR2: SGHRS, YFSETQ. CDR3 protein: CASRITANTEAFF. The CDR3 DNA reads TGCGCCAGCAGGATAACAGCCAACACTGAAGCTTTCTTT.

CDR3 in amino acids: CASAYVNRGQNYGYTF. Written as DNA, the CDR3 is TGTGCCAGCGCCTACGTAAACAGGGGCCAAAACTATGGCTACACCTTC. The chain combines TRBV28 with TRBJ1-2, with TRBD1 identical over 7 bases. CDR1 and CDR2 from the germline V gene are MDHEN and SYDVKM. V shed 8 bases, J shed 2 bases, and the junction held 14 bases outside the gene matches. The CDR3 is 16 amino acids.

V usage is TRBV10-3 and J usage is TRBJ2-5; D is perhaps TRBD1 or TRBD2 (6 bases each). Trimming removed 2 bases at V and 5 bases at J, with 27 bases between. Germline CDR1 reads ENHRY; CDR2 reads SYGVKD. CDR3 size: 19 residues. The CDR3: CAISEHPGAKIEVRETQYF. The CDR3 nucleotides read TGTGCCATCAGTGAGCATCCGGGGGCCAAGATTGAGGTTAGGGAGACCCAGTACTTC.

V and J are TRBV28 and TRBJ2-7, with TRBD1 matching 9 bases. The germline gives CDR1 MDHEN, CDR2 SYDVKM. The V gene end was trimmed by 6 bases and the J gene end by 2 bases; junction bases not matched to a gene: 5. The CDR3 runs to 14 residues. CDR3 loop: CASRSGTGPYEQYF. Written as DNA, the CDR3 is TGTGCCAGCAGGTCCGGGACAGGGCCCTACGAGCAGTACTTC.

This chain links TRBV7-9 with TRBJ1-2, with D tentatively TRBD1 (5 bases). Germline V gives CDR1 SEHNR, CDR2 FQNEAQ (reference sequence). V lost 4 bases, J lost 10 bases, and 19 bases lay in between. The CDR3 covers 14 residues. CDR3 sequence: CASSYPLLRGAYTF. The CDR3 nucleotides are TGTGCCAGCAGCTATCCCCTCCTTCGGGGCGCCTACACCTTC.

This clone was counted between two and nine times. The chain joins TRBV2 to TRBJ1-2, with D possibly being TRBD1 (6 bases). V dropped 7 bases and J dropped 8 bases, with 14 bases sitting between them. Germline V gene sequence: CDR1 SNHLY, CDR2 FYNNEI. The CDR3 extends over 12 amino acids. The chain's CDR3 is CASITTGRGYTF. CDR3 bases: TGTGCCAGCATTACTACAGGGAGGGGCTACACCTTC.

This clone was counted a single time. This rearrangement joins TRBV29-1 to TRBJ2-7; no clear D gene. The CDR3 contains 14 residues. The germline V gene has CDR1 SQVTM and CDR2 ANQGSEA. Trimming took 5 bases from V and 5 from J, leaving 19 bases between them. The CDR3 region has the DNA TGCAGCGTTTCCTTCCCGTCCTCGGCCGACGAGCAGTACTTC. Amino acid sequence: CSVSFPSSADEQYF.

The gene calls are TRBV7-9 and TRBJ2-5, with 8 positions matching TRBD1. The V gene end was trimmed by 3 bases and the J gene end by 5 bases; junction bases not matched to a gene: 8. CDR3 length equals 15 residues. Germline V CDR1 and CDR2: SEHNR, FQNEAQ (reference sequence). The CDR3 loop reads CASSFLSTGDETQYF. In DNA, the CDR3 is TGTGCCAGCAGCTTCCTATCGACAGGGGACGAGACCCAGTACTTC.

The rearrangement links TRBV9 to TRBJ2-1; perhaps TRBD1 as D (5 bases). The V end was cut by 3 bases, the J end by 0 bases, with 10 bases between. The CDR3 loop spans 15 amino acids. Germline V gives CDR1 SGDLS, CDR2 YYNGEE. The DNA of the CDR3 is TGTGCCAGCAGCGAGGGGTTCTCCTCCTACAATGAGCAGTTCTTC. This codes for CASSEGFSSYNEQFF. The full variable domain, in which reference TRBV9 and TRBJ2-1 provide the parts outside the CDR3, is DSGVTQTPKHLITATGQRVTLRCSPRSGDLSVYWYQQSLDQGLQFLIQYYNGEERAKGNILERFSAQQFPDLHSELNLSSLELGDSALYFCASSEGFSSYNEQFFGPGTRLTVL.

The rearrangement links TRBV15 to TRBJ2-7; D possibly corresponds to TRBD2 (6 bases). The CDR3 extends over 15 amino acids. The germline V and J ends were trimmed by 5 bases and 2 bases, with 16 bases remaining between them. Germline loops: CDR1 LNHNV, CDR2 YYDKDF (reference sequence). The CDR3 sequence: CATSRGKASAYEQYF. The CDR3 coding sequence is TGTGCCACCAGCCGGGGGAAGGCATCGGCCTACGAGCAGTACTTC.